One sample yielded the 8 T cell receptor beta chains listed below, sequenced in a study of blood T cell repertoires in COVID-19. Assay: immunoSEQ multiplex PCR; the TCRdb copy retains only in-frame clones and omits some. The sample contains around 68,000 clones, more than 65% of which appear only once. Sequencing was done on a sample of peripheral blood. These TCRs come from a woman aged 45-65 years with acute or convalescent COVID-19.

The chain couples TRBV6-6 to TRBJ1-2; D uncertain. Germline V gene data show CDR1 as MNHNY and CDR2 as SVGAGI (reference sequence). The CDR3 contains 13 residues. V lost 7 bases, J lost 1 base, and 10 bases lay in between. CDR3 nucleotide sequence: TGTGCCAGCAACTCCGGGGTTAACTATGGCTACACCTTC. Translated: CASNSGVNYGYTF.

The chain has TRBV18 and TRBJ1-4; TRBD1 matches at 8 bases. The CDR3 covers 15 residues. V shed 3 bases, J shed 3 bases, and the junction held 3 bases outside the gene matches. CDR1 and CDR2 (germline): KGHSH, LQKENI. CDR3 sequence: CASSPRGQANEKLFF. CDR3 bases: TGTGCCAGCTCACCTAGGGGACAGGCTAATGAAAAACTGTTTTTT.

The chain recombines TRBV21-1 with TRBJ1-1; TRBD1, the table's D call, lacks a check against the DNA. TRBV21-1 counts as a pseudogene. There are 15 residues in the CDR3. Here the CDR3 DNA reads TGTGCCAGCAGCTCGCGGGACAGGGGGAACACTGAAGCTTTCTTT. It is translated as CASSSRDRGNTEAFF.

The chain carries TRBV5-6 and TRBJ2-5, with 11 bases that match TRBD2. The CDR3 sequence is 18 residues long. The junction had 14 bases not matched to a gene; V was cut back by 2 bases and J by 5 bases. CDR1 is SGHDT, CDR2 YYEEEE, per germline. CDR3 coding DNA: TGTGCCAGCAGCTTCAGACTAGCGGGGACCCCCAAAGACGAGACCCAGTACTTC. Its translation is CASSFRLAGTPKDETQYF.

This chain uses TRBV4-2 with TRBJ1-3; unclear D gene. From germline, CDR1 is LGHNA and CDR2 YNFKEQ. The CDR3 consists of 13 residues. Trimming removed 6 bases from V and 4 bases from J, with 10 bases in between. The CDR3 region is CASSLTGGNTIYF. In DNA, the CDR3 is TGTGCCAGCAGTCTAACGGGGGGAAACACCATATATTTT.

The chain couples TRBV7-2 to TRBJ2-7; 14 nucleotides line up with TRBD2. Germline CDR1 reads SGHTA; CDR2 reads FQGNSA. Trimming removed 1 base from V and 6 bases from J; junction bases left unmatched: 5. The CDR3 totals 16 residues. The CDR3 region has the DNA TGTGCCAGCAGCTTAGGACTAGCGGGAGGGTCGGGCGAGCAGTACTTC. Translating it yields CASSLGLAGGSGEQYF.

In this sample, this clone turned up a few times. This CDR3 reads CASSDGGGANTQYF. CDR3 nucleotide sequence: TGTGCCAGCAGTGATGGAGGGGGGGCGAATACGCAGTATTTT. The chain links TRBV6-1 to TRBJ2-3; D may be TRBD2 (7 bases). The germline V and J ends were trimmed by 3 bases and 7 bases, with 14 bases remaining between them. Germline-derived CDR1 and CDR2 are MNHNS and SASEGT. This CDR3 comprises 14 residues.

The chain employs TRBV27 and TRBJ1-2; 11 nucleotides match TRBD1. The CDR3 loop spans 16 amino acids. Germline V gives CDR1 MNHEY, CDR2 SMNVEV (reference sequence). After removal of 4 bases from V and 5 bases from J, the junction contained 9 bases not matched to a gene. The CDR3 protein is CASSSISGTGGYGYTF. CDR3 coding DNA: TGTGCCAGCAGTTCCATTTCCGGGACAGGGGGTTATGGCTACACCTTC.